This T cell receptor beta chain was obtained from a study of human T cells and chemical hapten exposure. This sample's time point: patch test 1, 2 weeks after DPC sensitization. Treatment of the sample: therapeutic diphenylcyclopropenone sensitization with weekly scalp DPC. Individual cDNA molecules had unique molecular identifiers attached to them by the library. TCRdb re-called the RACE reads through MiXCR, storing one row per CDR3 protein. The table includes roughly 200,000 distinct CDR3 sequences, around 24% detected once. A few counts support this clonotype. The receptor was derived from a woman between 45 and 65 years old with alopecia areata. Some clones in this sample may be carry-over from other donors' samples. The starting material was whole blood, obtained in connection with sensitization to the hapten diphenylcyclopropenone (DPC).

In nucleotides, the CDR3 is TGCAGCGCCCGGCTGGCAGGGGAAGAGACCCAGTACTTC. This encodes CSARLAGEETQYF. The chain couples TRBV29-1 to TRBJ2-5; possible D gene TRBD1, 6 bases. V lost 7 bases to trimming and J lost 3 bases, with 15 bases between them. This CDR3 comprises 13 residues. Germline CDR1 SQVTM, CDR2 ANQGSEA.